This is a list of T cell receptor beta chains from one sample in a study of blood T cell repertoires in COVID-19. Repertoires were generated with immunoSEQ multiplex PCR, while TCRdb's copy carries only in-frame clones and drops some. The repertoire consists of 60,000 to 75,000 clones, with approximately 89% occurring once and the leading ten covering roughly 7%. Input material: peripheral blood. The origin of the receptors is a man between 60 and 75 years old with acute or convalescent COVID-19. Each CDR3 is given with its conserved first and last residue. A D gene is named only where the DNA matches it firmly. Clone size is given for some rows only: seen once, a few or many times, or a class if the clone is expanded.

CDR3aa	CDR3nt	v_gene	j_gene	d_gene	abundance
CAISEPGQGSYEQYF	TGTGCCATCAGTGAGCCAGGACAGGGGTCCTACGAGCAGTACTTC	TRBV10-3	TRBJ2-7	TRBD1	.
CASSQGGARGDTQYF	TGTGCCAGCAGCCAAGGGGGGGCGCGGGGAGATACGCAGTATTTT	TRBV5-4	TRBJ2-3	.	.
CASSYSSGLSNQPQHF	TGTGCCAGCAGTTACTCGTCAGGGTTGAGCAATCAGCCCCAGCATTTT	TRBV6-2/TRBV6-3	TRBJ1-5	.	.
CASSLEPQGSEQYF	TGTGCCAGCAGCTTAGAACCCCAGGGTAGCGAGCAGTACTTC	TRBV11-2	TRBJ2-7	.	.
CASSDYGTSNTEAFF	TGTGCCAGCAGCGACTACGGGACATCGAACACTGAAGCTTTCTTT	TRBV11-2	TRBJ1-1	.	.
CASSLSSGYTF	TGTGCCAGCAGTTTATCTTCTGGCTACACCTTC	TRBV12-3/TRBV12-4	TRBJ1-2	.	.
CASSRGQLKNTDTQYF	TGTGCCAGCTCCCGGGGACAGCTCAAGAACACAGATACGCAGTATTTT	TRBV18	TRBJ2-3	TRBD1	.
CASSSGTLAEAFF	TGTGCCAGCAGCTCTGGGACACTAGCTGAAGCTTTCTTT	TRBV7-3	TRBJ1-1	.	once
CASSWTGFEAFF	TGTGCCAGCAGCTGGACAGGGTTTGAAGCTTTCTTT	TRBV6-2/TRBV6-3	TRBJ1-1	TRBD1	.
CATSTLAGNNEQFF	TGTGCCACCAGCACACTAGCGGGGAACAATGAGCAGTTCTTC	TRBV15	TRBJ2-1	TRBD2	.
CATSDRTTATTDTQYF	TGTGCCACTAGTGATCGCACGACAGCAACCACAGATACGCAGTATTTT	TRBV24-1	TRBJ2-3	.	.
CASSQDLSSPLHF	TGCGCCAGCAGCCAAGATCTTAGTTCACCCCTCCACTTT	TRBV4-3	TRBJ1-6	.	.
CASSLLLAGTPREQYF	TGTGCCAGCAGCTTGTTGTTAGCGGGAACCCCTCGCGAGCAGTACTTC	TRBV5-4	TRBJ2-7	TRBD2	.
CASSPRRGLDYNEQFF	TGTGCCAGCAGTCCAAGGAGAGGGTTGGACTACAATGAGCAGTTCTTC	TRBV7-8	TRBJ2-1	.	.
CASSASQTRGGTEAFF	TGTGCCAGCTCAGCGTCACAAACCAGGGGTGGAACTGAAGCTTTCTTT	TRBV18	TRBJ1-1	.	once
CASGLVIAAREAGGRRPDTQYF	TGTGCTAGTGGTTTGGTAATAGCGGCCAGGGAGGCAGGGGGGAGGCGCCCAGATACGCAGTATTTT	TRBV12-5	TRBJ2-3	.	.
CASSQTTRRTGNEKLFF	TGTGCCAGCAGCCAGACGACCCGGAGGACAGGGAATGAAAAACTGTTTTTT	TRBV3-1/TRBV3-2	TRBJ1-4	TRBD1	.
CASSFSGRNTEAFF	TGTGCCAGCAGCTTCTCAGGTCGGAACACTGAAGCTTTCTTT	TRBV7-9	TRBJ1-1	.	.
CASRNRETTYGYTF	TGTGCCAGTAGAAACAGGGAAACTACCTATGGCTACACCTTC	TRBV19	TRBJ1-2	.	.
CASMRGGGLKANEQFF	TGTGCCAGCATGAGGGGGGGCGGCTTGAAGGCGAATGAGCAGTTCTTC	TRBV6-6	TRBJ2-1	.	few
CASSFGTAYNSPLHF	TGTGCCAGCAGCTTCGGGACAGCCTATAATTCACCCCTCCACTTT	TRBV7-9	TRBJ1-6	TRBD1	once
CATGGDTSTDTQYF	TGTGCCACCGGAGGAGATACTAGCACAGATACGCAGTATTTT	TRBV24-1	TRBJ2-3	.	once
CGGGPGGHTGELFF	TGCGGCGGAGGTCCGGGGGGGCACACCGGGGAGCTGTTTTTT	TRBV4-3	TRBJ2-2	TRBD2	once
CASSTGDPVETQYF	TGTGCCAGCTCAACAGGTGATCCCGTGGAGACCCAGTACTTC	TRBV18	TRBJ2-5	.	.
CASSGLAGGTDTQYF	TGTGCCAGCAGCGGACTAGCGGGAGGTACAGATACGCAGTATTTT	TRBV9	TRBJ2-3	TRBD2	few
CASSLRLPKNTEAFF	TGTGCCAGCAGCTTACGACTGCCTAAGAACACTGAAGCTTTCTTT	TRBV7-2	TRBJ1-1	.	.
CASSRGLGNEQFF	TGTGCCAGCAGTAGGGGGTTGGGCAATGAGCAGTTCTTC	TRBV6-2/TRBV6-3	TRBJ2-1	.	.
CASSYRGGSNEKLFF	TGTGCCAGCAGTTACCGGGGGGGGAGTAATGAAAAACTGTTTTTT	TRBV6-6	TRBJ1-4	.	.
CASSLGTATYNEQFF	TGTGCCAGCAGCCTTGGGACAGCCACCTACAATGAGCAGTTCTTC	TRBV9	TRBJ2-1	TRBD1	.
CASSTSDRGSRELFF	TGTGCCAGCAGTACCTCGGACAGGGGGAGTCGGGAGCTGTTTTTT	TRBV6-2/TRBV6-3	TRBJ2-2	TRBD1	.
CSVPQGNYGYTF	TGCAGCGTCCCCCAGGGTAACTATGGCTACACCTTC	TRBV29-1	TRBJ1-2	.	.
CASSLIGLLEADGYTF	TGTGCCAGCAGTTTAATAGGATTGCTCGAGGCGGATGGCTACACCTTC	TRBV28	TRBJ1-2	.	.
CASSPLYNSPLHF	TGTGCCAGCAGCCCCCTTTATAATTCACCCCTCCACTTT	TRBV7-2	TRBJ1-6	.	.
CATSRTGAGEGYTF	TGTGCCACCAGCCGGACAGGGGCGGGAGAGGGCTACACCTTC	TRBV15	TRBJ1-2	TRBD1	.
CASSQVSSKETQYF	TGTGCCAGCAGCCAGGTTTCCTCGAAAGAGACCCAGTACTTC	TRBV5-4	TRBJ2-5	.	.
CASGAGKHNMNTEAFF	TGTGCTAGTGGAGCGGGTAAGCACAATATGAACACTGAAGCTTTCTTT	TRBV12-5	TRBJ1-1	.	.
CASSPTGVNYGYTF	TGTGCCAGCTCACCCACAGGGGTAAACTATGGCTACACCTTC	TRBV18	TRBJ1-2	TRBD1	.
CASSPGGWTEAFF	TGTGCCAGCAGCCCGGGGGGGTGGACTGAAGCTTTCTTT	TRBV2	TRBJ1-1	.	.
CASSLGDIGELFF	TGTGCCAGCAGCTTAGGGGACATCGGGGAGCTGTTTTTT	TRBV7-2	TRBJ2-2	.	once
CASSIRQASYEQYF	TGCGCCAGTTCCATCCGACAGGCCTCCTACGAGCAGTACTTC	TRBV10-2	TRBJ2-7	.	.
CASSPPIGEGNEQFF	TGTGCCAGCTCACCACCTATCGGGGAAGGGAATGAGCAGTTCTTC	TRBV18	TRBJ2-1	.	.
CASSREAGGPTDTQYF	TGTGCCAGCTCCCGGGAGGCGGGGGGGCCCACAGATACGCAGTATTTT	TRBV11-2	TRBJ2-3	TRBD2	few
CASSPDRGPLAYNEQFF	TGTGCCAGCAGCCCTGACAGGGGGCCCCTTGCTTACAATGAGCAGTTCTTC	TRBV14	TRBJ2-1	TRBD1	.
CASSDRERGNEQFF	TGCGCCAGCAGTGACAGGGAGCGAGGCAATGAGCAGTTCTTC	TRBV4-1	TRBJ2-1	TRBD1	.
CASSVASSDYGYTF	TGTGCCAGCAGCGTAGCGTCCAGCGACTATGGCTACACCTTC	TRBV9	TRBJ1-2	.	.
CASTSGTSLQANEQFF	TGTGCCAGCACCTCCGGGACTAGCCTCCAGGCCAATGAGCAGTTCTTC	TRBV3-1/TRBV3-2	TRBJ2-1	TRBD2	.
CAWSVTGDTEAFF	TGTGCCTGGAGCGTAACGGGGGACACTGAAGCTTTCTTT	TRBV30	TRBJ1-1	.	once
CASSEEGWDTQAGGYTF	TGTGCCAGCAGTGAAGAGGGGTGGGACACCCAGGCTGGAGGCTACACCTTC	TRBV6-1	TRBJ1-2	.	few
CASSLAGNTDTQYF	TGTGCCAGCAGCTTAGCGGGCAACACAGATACGCAGTATTTT	TRBV7-2	TRBJ2-3	.	.
CASSQGQGMSGEGYTF	TGTGCCAGCAGCCAAGGACAGGGAATGTCCGGAGAAGGCTACACCTTC	TRBV14	TRBJ1-2	TRBD1	.
CAWSPPVGGARYGYTF	TGTGCCTGGAGCCCTCCTGTAGGCGGCGCACGCTATGGCTACACCTTC	TRBV30	TRBJ1-2	.	.
CASKTQGVTEAFF	TGTGCCAGCAAAACCCAGGGCGTCACTGAAGCTTTCTTT	TRBV6-5	TRBJ1-1	.	once
CASSLLTSGALAKNIQYF	TGTGCCAGTAGTTTGCTGACTAGCGGGGCGCTAGCCAAAAACATTCAGTACTTC	TRBV19	TRBJ2-4	TRBD2	.
CSASPGTGSQETQYF	TGCAGTGCTAGTCCCGGGACAGGGAGCCAAGAGACCCAGTACTTC	TRBV20-1	TRBJ2-5	TRBD1	.
CASSITGVANTEAFF	TGTGCCAGCAGTATAACAGGGGTTGCGAACACTGAAGCTTTCTTT	TRBV9	TRBJ1-1	TRBD1	.